This TCR beta chain is from a study of Ad26.COV2.S vaccination and SARS-CoV-2 variants (dated by TCRdb to about 2021). Some background on the complete study: Donors in the vaccine arm were drawn from COV1001, a phase I-IIa trial of Ad26.COV2.S in healthy adults that was multicentre, randomized, double-blind and placebo-controlled. Ad26.COV2.S was administered intramuscularly at 5 x 10^10 or 1 x 10^11 viral particles, either as a single shot or as two shots given 56 days apart. TCRbeta repertoire sequencing was used to assess the specificity and breadth of SARS-CoV-2-reactive T cell receptors after Ad26.COV2.S vaccination. A total of approximately 30 samples were included in the TCR-sequenced set, comprising around 19 Ad26.COV2.S vaccine recipients, 5 placebo recipients and 8 SARS-CoV-2 convalescent individuals. Participants in the trial were split at random into five groups of five each, receiving low-dose or high-dose Ad26.COV2.S once or twice, or else placebo on both occasions. Investigators remained blinded to trial group allocation during experiments and outcome assessment. Overall results and qualifications from the work: Vaccine and placebo recipients had comparable non-spike TCR breadth, which fits with the vaccine containing only spike. Higher spike-specific TCR breadth was observed in Ad26.COV2.S recipients than in placebo recipients (P = 0.0014). The study lacked the statistical power to compare responses across vaccine doses or regimens. It was noted by the authors that total T cell responses may have been underestimated by the TCR breadth and depth analyses. After vaccination, spike-specific CD8+ and CD4+ T cell responses were reported to show substantial breadth.

The immunoSEQ Assay was the method used to sequence TCRbeta CDR3 regions. After extraction, genomic DNA underwent amplification by bias-controlled multiplex PCR, followed by high-throughput sequencing. As for the authors' bioinformatics: To quantify the absolute abundance of every unique TCRbeta CDR3 region, sequences were collapsed and filtered. T cell fraction was estimated by normalizing TCRbeta template counts to usable DNA, which was measured by amplifying reference genes present in all nucleated cells. Repertoire TCRs were annotated as SARS-CoV-2-specific by exact matching of V gene, CDR3 amino acid sequence and J gene to a known reactive TCR set. MIRA supplied the reference SARS-CoV-2 TCR set, which was filtered for enrichment in COVID-19-positive ImmuneCODE repertoires so that public or cross-reactive TCRs were removed. Using the MIRA antigens, annotated TCRs were further analysed by specific ORF or by position within an ORF. Breadth was defined as the number of annotated unique rearrangements divided by the total number of unique productive rearrangements, and depth was defined as the summed frequency of the annotated unique rearrangements. Two-sided Wilcoxon rank-sum tests were used to compare TCR breadth between groups. Here the immuneACCESS table is served through TCRdb, limited to in-frame sequences with V and J called. Missing clones are a known gap in these copies; in checked studies unresolved V genes cover under half, and the rest lacks a known reason. D and trimming come from the DNA, and the V and J calls and clone size come from that table. Recorded for this sample are around 450,000 clones; roughly 87% of them occurred a single time. The ten biggest clones cover less than 5.5% of the sample.

For this clone: Its antigen target is currently unknown. Qualities for individual bases were not recorded, and no much larger clone is one base off.

The sample's treatment or condition, from its label and the paper: approximately 18 received Ad26.COV2.S at low or high dose, single or two shots; a few received placebo; per-sample allocation not given. For vaccine and placebo recipients, repertoires were sequenced using samples collected on day 63 after the first injection. Cohort 1b enrolled about 25 adults aged 18-55 years at a single site in Boston, USA, between 29 July and 7 August 2020. Ad26.COV2.S was a replication-incompetent adenovirus type 26 vector that expressed a prefusion-stabilized SARS-CoV-2 spike protein derived from the original Wuhan strain. The CDR3 runs 12 residues from the cysteine to the phenylalanine. Only the CDR3 part of the read is kept: 36 bases, read in frame from the first base. The germline V gene (reference sequence) yields SEHNR for CDR1 and FQNEAQ for CDR2. At the junction V is shortened by 3 bases and J by 6 bases, with 8 bases in between.

In this chain, TRBV7-9 is recombined with TRBJ1-2, with TRBD1 as a weak D call on 5 bases. Sequenced material: peripheral blood, taken in a trial of Ad26.COV2.S vaccine versus placebo. This sequence was found in a person aged 18-65 years who received the Ad26.COV2.S COVID-19 vaccine or a placebo. The CDR3 corresponds to CASSFAGHGYTF. The base sequence is TGTGCCAGCAGCTTCGCGGGACATGGCTACACCTTC.